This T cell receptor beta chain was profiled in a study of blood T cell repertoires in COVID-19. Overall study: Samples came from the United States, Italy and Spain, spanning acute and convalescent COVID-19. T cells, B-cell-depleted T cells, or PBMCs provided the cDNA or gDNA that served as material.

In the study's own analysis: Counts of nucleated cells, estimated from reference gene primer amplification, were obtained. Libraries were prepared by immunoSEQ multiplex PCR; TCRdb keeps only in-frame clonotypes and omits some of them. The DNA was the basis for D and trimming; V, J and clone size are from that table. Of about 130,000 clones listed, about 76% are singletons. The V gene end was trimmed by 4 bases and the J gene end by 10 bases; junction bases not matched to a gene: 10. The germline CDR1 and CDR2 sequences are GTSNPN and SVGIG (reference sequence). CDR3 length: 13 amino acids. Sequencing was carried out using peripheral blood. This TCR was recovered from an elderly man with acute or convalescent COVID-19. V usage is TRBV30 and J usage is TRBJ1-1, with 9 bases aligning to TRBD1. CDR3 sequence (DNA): TGTGCCTGGACCCGACAGGGGGTCGTCGTAGCTTTCTTT. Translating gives CAWTRQGVVVAFF. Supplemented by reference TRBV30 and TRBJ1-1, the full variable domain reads SQTIHQWPATLVQPVGSPLSLECTVEGTSNPNLYWYRQAAGRGLQLLFYSVGIGQISSEVPQNLSASRPQDRQFILSSKKLLLSDSGFYLCAWTRQGVVVAFFGQGTRLTVV.